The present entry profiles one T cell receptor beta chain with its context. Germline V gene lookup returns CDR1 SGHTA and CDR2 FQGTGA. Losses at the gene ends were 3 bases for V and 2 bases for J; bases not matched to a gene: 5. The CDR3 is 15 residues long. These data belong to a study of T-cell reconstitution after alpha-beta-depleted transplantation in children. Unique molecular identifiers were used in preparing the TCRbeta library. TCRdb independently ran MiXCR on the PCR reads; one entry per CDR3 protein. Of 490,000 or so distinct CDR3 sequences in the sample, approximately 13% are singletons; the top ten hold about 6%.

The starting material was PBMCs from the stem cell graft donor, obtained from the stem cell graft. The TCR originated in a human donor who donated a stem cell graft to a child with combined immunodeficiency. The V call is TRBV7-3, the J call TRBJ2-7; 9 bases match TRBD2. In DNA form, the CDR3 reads TGTGCCAGCAGCTTCGCGGGAGGGTCGGCCTACGAGCAGTACTTC. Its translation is CASSFAGGSAYEQYF.